These T cell receptor beta chains were read from a single sample in a study of tumor-infiltrating lymphocytes in primary liver carcinoma. MiXCR was run by TCRdb on the multiplex PCR reads, yielding one entry per CDR3 protein. The sample consists of 150,000 to 200,000 distinct CDR3 sequences, around 60% of them appearing once. The sequenced material came from peripheral blood. These receptors originate from a woman aged 55-75 years with primary liver carcinoma and hepatitis B virus infection. The CDR3 runs from the conserved cysteine through the conserved F or W. The order of the fields is clone size, J gene, D gene, V gene, CDR3 DNA, CDR3 protein. D genes are given only for firm matches. Clone size is not always given. Where it is, it says once, few, many or a class for expanded clones.

clone_size: NA; j_call: TRBJ2-7; d_call: NA; v_call: TRBV5-1; cdr3_nt: TGCGCCAGCAGCTTGTTAGCGGATCCAACCCTCTACGAGCAGTACTTC; cdr3_aa: CASSLLADPTLYEQYF
clone_size: few; j_call: TRBJ1-3; d_call: NA; v_call: TRBV14; cdr3_nt: TGTGCCAGCAGCCAAGATTCCAGGGGCAGAGGAAACACCATATATTTT; cdr3_aa: CASSQDSRGRGNTIYF
clone_size: NA; j_call: TRBJ2-2; d_call: NA; v_call: TRBV7-8; cdr3_nt: TGTGCCAGCAGCTATACACTAGCAGGGGAGCTGTTTTTT; cdr3_aa: CASSYTLAGELFF
clone_size: once; j_call: TRBJ1-6; d_call: NA; v_call: TRBV11-2; cdr3_nt: TGTGCCAGCAGCTTATTATCGGGAAATTCACCCCTCCACTTT; cdr3_aa: CASSLLSGNSPLHF
clone_size: few; j_call: TRBJ2-5; d_call: NA; v_call: TRBV5-6; cdr3_nt: TGTGCCAGCAGATCAGGGAACCAAGAGACCCAGTACTTC; cdr3_aa: CASRSGNQETQYF
clone_size: once; j_call: TRBJ2-5; d_call: TRBD1; v_call: TRBV4-2; cdr3_nt: TGTGCCAGCAGCCAAGATCCGGACAGGGAAGTGACCCAATACTTC; cdr3_aa: CASSQDPDREVTQYF
clone_size: few; j_call: TRBJ1-1; d_call: TRBD1; v_call: TRBV5-1; cdr3_nt: TGCGCCAGCAGCTTCGGGACAGGGGTCACTGAAGCTTTCTTT; cdr3_aa: CASSFGTGVTEAFF
clone_size: NA; j_call: TRBJ1-3; d_call: NA; v_call: TRBV6-1; cdr3_nt: TGTGCCAGCAGGCCCTCTGGAAACACCATATATTTT; cdr3_aa: CASRPSGNTIYF
clone_size: NA; j_call: TRBJ2-3; d_call: NA; v_call: TRBV29-1; cdr3_nt: TGTAGCGTCCGGGAGCCCTCAAGGGATACGCAGTATTTT; cdr3_aa: CSVREPSRDTQYF
clone_size: NA; j_call: TRBJ1-4; d_call: NA; v_call: TRBV6-5; cdr3_nt: TGTGCCAGCAGGGCAGGGTCCGTGTCGTTCGAAGAACTGTTTTTT; cdr3_aa: CASRAGSVSFEELFF
clone_size: many; j_call: TRBJ2-1; d_call: TRBD2; v_call: TRBV4-1; cdr3_nt: TGCGCCAGCAGCCATGGTCTAGCGGGATTTCAGCAGTTCTTC; cdr3_aa: CASSHGLAGFQQFF
clone_size: NA; j_call: TRBJ2-1; d_call: TRBD2; v_call: TRBV29-1; cdr3_nt: TGCGGCGCCCATCCCCTAGCGGGAGTTTTCAATGAGCAGTTCTTC; cdr3_aa: CGAHPLAGVFNEQFF
clone_size: NA; j_call: TRBJ2-6; d_call: NA; v_call: TRBV12-3/TRBV12-4; cdr3_nt: TGTGCCAGCAGTTGGGACTCTCCAGGGCCAAAGACTGGGGCCGACGTCCTGACTTTC; cdr3_aa: CASSWDSPGPKTGADVLTF
clone_size: NA; j_call: TRBJ2-3; d_call: TRBD1; v_call: TRBV7-9; cdr3_nt: TGTGCCAGCAGCTTAGGCCGGACAGGGGCAGGGACAGATACGCAGTATTTT; cdr3_aa: CASSLGRTGAGTDTQYF
clone_size: NA; j_call: TRBJ2-5; d_call: NA; v_call: TRBV11-2; cdr3_nt: TGTGCCAGCAGCTTGACTAAGGAAGAGGCGACCCAGTACTTC; cdr3_aa: CASSLTKEEATQYF
clone_size: NA; j_call: TRBJ2-1; d_call: NA; v_call: TRBV29-1; cdr3_nt: TGCAGCGTTCCGGGAACCTACAATGAACAGTTCTTC; cdr3_aa: CSVPGTYNEQFF
clone_size: few; j_call: TRBJ1-1; d_call: TRBD1; v_call: TRBV11-2; cdr3_nt: TGTGCCAGCAGCCCCTACAGGGGGCGAAGCACTGAAGCTTTCTTT; cdr3_aa: CASSPYRGRSTEAFF
clone_size: NA; j_call: TRBJ2-5; d_call: NA; v_call: TRBV29-1; cdr3_nt: TGTAGCGTTCTACCTTTGATGATTAGTCAAGAGACCCAGTACTTC; cdr3_aa: CSVLPLMISQETQYF
clone_size: many; j_call: TRBJ2-3; d_call: TRBD1; v_call: TRBV10-3; cdr3_nt: TGTGCCATCCGACAGGGCACAAGCACAGATACGCAGTATTTT; cdr3_aa: CAIRQGTSTDTQYF
clone_size: NA; j_call: TRBJ1-2; d_call: NA; v_call: TRBV30; cdr3_nt: TGTGCCTGGAGTGTCCTGGGGCCGGGCTATGGCTACACCTTC; cdr3_aa: CAWSVLGPGYGYTF
clone_size: many; j_call: TRBJ2-1; d_call: TRBD2; v_call: TRBV6-2/TRBV6-3; cdr3_nt: TGTGCCAGCAGTTACTCTGTTGGCGGGAGTTCCTACAATGAGCAGTTCTTC; cdr3_aa: CASSYSVGGSSYNEQFF
clone_size: NA; j_call: TRBJ1-2; d_call: TRBD1; v_call: TRBV30; cdr3_nt: TGTGCCTTGAGTACGGGACAGGGGGGCTATGGCTACACCTTC; cdr3_aa: CALSTGQGGYGYTF
clone_size: NA; j_call: TRBJ2-7; d_call: TRBD1; v_call: TRBV29-1; cdr3_nt: TGCAGCGGGGGGACAGGAGACTACGAGCGGTACTTC; cdr3_aa: CSGGTGDYERYF
clone_size: NA; j_call: TRBJ2-5; d_call: NA; v_call: TRBV13; cdr3_nt: TGTGCCAGCAGCCCCCGGCCCGGGATTCCAGAGACCCAGTACTTC; cdr3_aa: CASSPRPGIPETQYF
clone_size: NA; j_call: TRBJ1-2; d_call: NA; v_call: TRBV12-3/TRBV12-4; cdr3_nt: TGTTCCAGCAGTTTCGGGGACTATGGCTACACCTTC; cdr3_aa: CSSSFGDYGYTF
clone_size: NA; j_call: TRBJ2-2; d_call: TRBD1; v_call: TRBV11-3; cdr3_nt: TGTACCAGCATCCTACAGGGGGTTGCGAACACCGGGGAGCTGTTTTTT; cdr3_aa: CTSILQGVANTGELFF
clone_size: NA; j_call: TRBJ2-7; d_call: NA; v_call: TRBV11-2; cdr3_nt: TGTGCCAGCAACCCAAGGGTAGGGCGTGAATATGAGCAGTACTTC; cdr3_aa: CASNPRVGREYEQYF
clone_size: NA; j_call: TRBJ2-2; d_call: TRBD2; v_call: TRBV11-2; cdr3_nt: TGTGCCAGCAGCCCACTAGCGGGAGATTTAACTGGGGAGCTGTTTTTT; cdr3_aa: CASSPLAGDLTGELFF
clone_size: NA; j_call: TRBJ1-2; d_call: TRBD1; v_call: TRBV29-1; cdr3_nt: TGCAGCGCAGGACAGGGAGACGGCTACACCTTC; cdr3_aa: CSAGQGDGYTF
clone_size: NA; j_call: TRBJ2-5; d_call: NA; v_call: TRBV7-8; cdr3_nt: TGTGCCAGCAGCTTCTGGACTAACGGCCAAGAGACCCAGTATTTC; cdr3_aa: CASSFWTNGQETQYF
clone_size: NA; j_call: TRBJ1-2; d_call: NA; v_call: TRBV28; cdr3_nt: TGTGCCAGCAGGACAGATGGGGGAAACTATGGCTACATCTTC; cdr3_aa: CASRTDGGNYGYIF
clone_size: NA; j_call: TRBJ2-3; d_call: NA; v_call: TRBV4-2; cdr3_nt: TGTGCCAGCAGCCAAGGAGCGAGGAGGGGACGGACAGATACGCAGTATTTT; cdr3_aa: CASSQGARRGRTDTQYF
clone_size: many; j_call: TRBJ2-3; d_call: NA; v_call: TRBV6-2/TRBV6-3; cdr3_nt: TGTGCCAGCAGTTACGGCGGGACTCATATAGATACGCAGTATTTT; cdr3_aa: CASSYGGTHIDTQYF
clone_size: NA; j_call: TRBJ1-6; d_call: NA; v_call: TRBV11-2; cdr3_nt: TGTGCCAGCAGCTTAGAAGTGGCAGCTATCCCATCCCTCCACTTT; cdr3_aa: CASSLEVAAIPSLHF
clone_size: NA; j_call: TRBJ2-2; d_call: NA; v_call: TRBV4-2; cdr3_nt: TGTGCCAGCAGCCCTACTAACGGGAACACCGGGGAGCTGTTTTTT; cdr3_aa: CASSPTNGNTGELFF
clone_size: few; j_call: TRBJ2-7; d_call: NA; v_call: TRBV12-3/TRBV12-4; cdr3_nt: TGTGCCAGCAGCCATACTAGTTCCCGGAGGCTCGAGCAGTACTTC; cdr3_aa: CASSHTSSRRLEQYF
clone_size: many; j_call: TRBJ1-1; d_call: TRBD1; v_call: TRBV29-1; cdr3_nt: TGCAGCGTTTACACAGGGGGCACTGAAGCTTTCTTT; cdr3_aa: CSVYTGGTEAFF
clone_size: NA; j_call: TRBJ1-5; d_call: NA; v_call: TRBV11-2; cdr3_nt: TGTGCCAGCAGATGGGACACCACTCAGCCCCAGCATTTT; cdr3_aa: CASRWDTTQPQHF
clone_size: NA; j_call: TRBJ2-4; d_call: NA; v_call: TRBV11-2; cdr3_nt: TGTGCCAACAGCTTAAGGGGGAGTAGTACAATCAAAAACATTCAGTACTTC; cdr3_aa: CANSLRGSSTIKNIQYF
clone_size: many; j_call: TRBJ2-7; d_call: TRBD2; v_call: TRBV12-3/TRBV12-4; cdr3_nt: TGTGCCAGCATGAGGGCTAGCGGGACCTCCTACGAGCAGTACTTC; cdr3_aa: CASMRASGTSYEQYF
clone_size: NA; j_call: TRBJ2-7; d_call: TRBD1; v_call: TRBV11-2; cdr3_nt: TGTGCCAGCAGCAACTCATCAGGCGGGACAGGGAGCTCCTACGAGCAGTACTTC; cdr3_aa: CASSNSSGGTGSSYEQYF
clone_size: NA; j_call: TRBJ1-5; d_call: NA; v_call: TRBV15; cdr3_nt: TGTGCCACCAGCAGAGTGGTAAACCAAGATCAGCCCCAGCATTTT; cdr3_aa: CATSRVVNQDQPQHF